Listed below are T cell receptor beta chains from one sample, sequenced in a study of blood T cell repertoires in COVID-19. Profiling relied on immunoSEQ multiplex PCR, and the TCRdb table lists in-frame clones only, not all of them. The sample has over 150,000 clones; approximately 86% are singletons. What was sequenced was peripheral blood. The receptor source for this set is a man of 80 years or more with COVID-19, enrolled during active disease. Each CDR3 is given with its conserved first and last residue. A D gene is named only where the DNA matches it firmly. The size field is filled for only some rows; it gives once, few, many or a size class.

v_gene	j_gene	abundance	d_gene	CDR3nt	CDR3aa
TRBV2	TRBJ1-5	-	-	TGTGCCAGCAGCCTCCTCCGGGATGGAGTCAATCAGCCCCAGCATTTT	CASSLLRDGVNQPQHF
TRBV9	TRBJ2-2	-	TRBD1	TGTGCCAGCAGCTTAAGACAGGGGCTTAACACCGGGGAGCTGTTTTTT	CASSLRQGLNTGELFF
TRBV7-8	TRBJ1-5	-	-	TGTGCCAGCAGCCCCGGGGGGGGGACCAGCAATCAGCCCCAGCATTTT	CASSPGGGTSNQPQHF
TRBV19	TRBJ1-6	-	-	TGTGCCAGTAGTCTGAGAGACACCTCGACGGCCTATAATTCACCCCTCCACTTT	CASSLRDTSTAYNSPLHF
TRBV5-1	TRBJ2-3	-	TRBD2	TGCGCCAGCGGGACTAGCGATAGCACAGATACGCAGTATTTT	CASGTSDSTDTQYF
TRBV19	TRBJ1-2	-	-	TGTGCCAGTAGTAGGCCCTCCGACAGACCAACCAACTATGGCTACACCTTC	CASSRPSDRPTNYGYTF
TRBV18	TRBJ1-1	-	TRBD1	TGTGCCAGCTCACGGGACAGGGGGAATGTGGCTGAAGCTTTCTTT	CASSRDRGNVAEAFF
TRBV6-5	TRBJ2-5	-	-	TGTGCCAGCAGTTACGACAGGAGACAAGAGACCCAGTACTTC	CASSYDRRQETQYF
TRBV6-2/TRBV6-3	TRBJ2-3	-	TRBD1	TGTGCCAGCAGTTACTCCGGGACAGGGCCTTTGGAGGGTACGCAGTATTTT	CASSYSGTGPLEGTQYF
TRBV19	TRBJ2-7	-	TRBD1	TGTGCCAGTAGTCCCAGGAGAAGGGACAGGGTCTACGAGCAGTACTTC	CASSPRRRDRVYEQYF
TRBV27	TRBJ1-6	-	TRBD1	TGTGCCAGCAGTTCACAGGGGGCTTTGAGAAATTCACCCCTCCACTTT	CASSSQGALRNSPLHF
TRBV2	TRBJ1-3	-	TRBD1	TGTGCCAGCAGTGATGGACAGGGCTCTGGAAACACCATATATTTT	CASSDGQGSGNTIYF
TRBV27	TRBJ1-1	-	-	TGTGCCAGCAGTCCCCTAACAGGGAAGGGAACTGAAGCTTTCTTT	CASSPLTGKGTEAFF
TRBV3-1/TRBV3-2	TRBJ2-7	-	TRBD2	TGTGCCAGCAGCCTTACTAGCGGGGAAGACGAGCAGTACTTC	CASSLTSGEDEQYF
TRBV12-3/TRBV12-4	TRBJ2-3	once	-	TGTGCCAGCGGCTACAGAGTTACAGATACGCAGTATTTT	CASGYRVTDTQYF
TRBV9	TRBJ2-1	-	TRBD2	TGTGCCAGCAGCGCCGGGACTAGCGGCTACAATGAGCAGTTCTTC	CASSAGTSGYNEQFF